The 20 T cell receptor beta chains listed next were all sequenced from one sample in a study of blood T cell repertoires in COVID-19. TCRdb keeps only in-frame clones here, not all; method: immunoSEQ multiplex PCR. The table shows nearly 250,000 clones, with approximately 84% occurring only once. Sequencing was done on a sample of peripheral blood. Receptor source: an elderly woman with acute or convalescent COVID-19.

V gene TRBV2 combines with J gene TRBJ2-2; 7 bases align to TRBD1. Per germline, CDR1 SNHLY and CDR2 FYNNEI. Losses at the gene ends were 6 bases for V and 4 bases for J; bases not matched to a gene: 8. The CDR3 runs 15 residues. The CDR3 DNA reads TGTGCCAGCAGCCCCACAGGGGCCCTCACCGGGGAGCTGTTTTTT. As protein: CASSPTGALTGELFF.

DNA for the CDR3: TGTGCCAGCAGCTCGTCCGGGACAGGGGATGAGCAGTTCTTC. It is translated as CASSSSGTGDEQFF. The chain uses TRBV11-3 and TRBJ2-1; 10 nucleotides align to TRBD1. Losses at the gene ends were 4 bases for V and 8 bases for J; bases not matched to a gene: 5. This CDR3 comprises 14 residues. Germline CDR1 reads SGHNT; CDR2 reads YENEEA.

As DNA, the CDR3 is TGCGCCAGCAGCCAAGCACAGGGGGATGTCGGTGGAAACACCATATATTTT. Its translation: CASSQAQGDVGGNTIYF. J is TRBJ1-3 and V is TRBV4-3; 8 positions agree with TRBD1. The CDR3 has 17 residues. From germline, CDR1 is LGHNA and CDR2 YSLEER. Trimming at V came to 1 base and at J to 3 bases, leaving 8 bases not matched to a gene.

The rearrangement uses TRBV7-2 and TRBJ2-5; 7 nucleotides agree with TRBD1. This CDR3 spans 15 amino acids. Germline V gene sequence: CDR1 SGHTA, CDR2 FQGNSA. The V and J ends lost 3 bases and 2 bases, in that order; junction bases with no gene match: 6. The DNA for the CDR3 is TGTGCCAGCAGCTTCGGCCCGGGACAGCAAGAGACCCAGTACTTC. Amino acids: CASSFGPGQQETQYF.

The V gene is TRBV28, the J gene TRBJ1-5; weak D call: TRBD1 (5 bases). This CDR3 has 13 residues. Per germline, CDR1 MDHEN and CDR2 SYDVKM. Trimming pared 8 bases from V and 6 bases from J, leaving 14 bases between. The CDR3 DNA follows: TGTGCCAGCTGGGCTCAGGGTCGTCAGCCCCAGCATTTT. It codes for CASWAQGRQPQHF.

This clone was detected only a few times. This sequence joins TRBV4-2 and TRBJ1-1; 7 bases agree with TRBD1. There are 17 residues in the CDR3. Germline V lookup: CDR1 LGHNA, CDR2 YNFKEQ. V gave up 4 bases and J gave up 5 bases; unmatched junction bases: 16. The CDR3 loop reads CASSRAKQGRRGTEAFF. CDR3 coding DNA: TGTGCCAGCAGCCGGGCCAAACAGGGGCGGAGGGGGACTGAAGCTTTCTTT.

The chain employs TRBV4-2 and TRBJ1-4; D possibly corresponds to TRBD1 (6 bases). This CDR3 is built from 13 residues. The ends were cut back, 8 bases at V and 6 bases at J, with 13 bases in the middle. Germline V gene sequence: CDR1 LGHNA, CDR2 YNFKEQ. In DNA form, the CDR3 reads TGTGCCAGCCCCGAGGGGGGGCATGAAAAACTGTTTTTT. It translates to CASPEGGHEKLFF.

The J gene is TRBJ1-4, the V gene TRBV5-8, with D perhaps TRBD1 (6 bases). CDR1 and CDR2 from the germline V gene are SGHTS and YDEGEE. The V end lost 0 bases, the J end lost 8 bases, and 14 bases lay between the germline ends. This CDR3 contains 15 residues. CDR3 region: CASSLEGGDGEKLFF. CDR3 DNA: TGTGCCAGCAGCTTGGAAGGGGGTGATGGCGAAAAACTGTTTTTT.

This chain links TRBV19 with TRBJ1-4; TRBD1 is a possible D gene (6 bases). The V and J ends lost 6 bases and 0 bases respectively, with 14 bases between them. CDR3 length: 16 amino acids. The germline CDR1 and CDR2 sequences are LNHDA and SQIVND (reference sequence). The CDR3 sequence is CASRENRAATNEKLFF. The DNA for the CDR3 is TGTGCCAGTAGGGAAAACAGGGCCGCAACTAATGAAAAACTGTTTTTT. Variable domain in full (rest from reference TRBV19 and TRBJ1-4): DGGITQSPKYLFRKEGQNVTLSCEQNLNHDAMYWYRQDPGQGLRLIYYSQIVNDFQKGDIAEGYSVSREKKESFPLTVTSAQKNPTAFYLCASRENRAATNEKLFFGSGTQLSVL.

The genes are TRBV19 and TRBJ2-1; 8 bases map to TRBD1. The CDR3 is 15 residues long. Trimming removed 1 base from V and 5 bases from J; junction bases left unmatched: 4. The germline V gene encodes CDR1 LNHDA and CDR2 SQIVND (reference sequence). The chain's CDR3 is CASSIAGGANNEQFF. The CDR3 nucleotides read TGTGCCAGTAGTATAGCAGGGGGCGCGAACAATGAGCAGTTCTTC.

The J gene is TRBJ2-1, the V gene TRBV9; 11 bases match TRBD2. V shed 3 bases, J shed 7 bases, and the junction held 6 bases outside the gene matches. The germline V gene has CDR1 SGDLS and CDR2 YYNGEE. The CDR3 consists of 15 residues. The CDR3 sequence: CASSEPGLAVNEQFF. The CDR3 DNA is TGTGCCAGCAGCGAACCGGGACTAGCGGTGAATGAGCAGTTCTTC.

The J gene is TRBJ2-6, the V gene TRBV6-5; 7 bases match TRBD1. Unmatched junction bases numbered 0, after V lost 0 bases and J lost 1 base. The CDR3 spans 16 residues. Germline CDR1 reads MNHEY; CDR2 reads SVGAGI. This CDR3 is CASSYSTGSGANVLTF. CDR3 nucleotide sequence: TGTGCCAGCAGTTACTCGACAGGGTCTGGGGCCAACGTCCTGACTTTC.

This chain connects TRBV5-4 to TRBJ2-5; 9 bases agree with TRBD1. Looked up from germline, CDR1 is SGHNT and CDR2 is YYREEE (reference sequence). The V and J ends lost 4 bases and 7 bases, in that order; junction bases with no gene match: 5. The CDR3 length is 13 residues. The chain's CDR3 is CASSQTGGGTQYF. In DNA, the CDR3 is TGTGCCAGCAGCCAAACAGGGGGCGGGACCCAGTACTTC.

This rearrangement joins TRBV4-3 to TRBJ1-4; no clear D gene. The V end lost 0 bases, the J end lost 2 bases, and 10 bases lay between the germline ends. The CDR3 spans 16 residues. CDR1 and CDR2 from the germline V gene are LGHNA and YSLEER. Written as DNA, the CDR3 is TGCGCCAGCAGCCAAGATACCGGGGTCACTAATGAAAAACTGTTTTTT. Protein product: CASSQDTGVTNEKLFF.

The rearrangement joins TRBV11-2 to TRBJ2-7, with TRBD2 matching 7 bases. CDR3 length: 14 amino acids. The germline CDR1 and CDR2 sequences are SGHAT and FQNNGV. V dropped 1 base and J dropped 2; count of bases not matched to a gene: 2. The DNA of the CDR3 is TGTGCCAGCAGCTTAGGACTAGCCCCCTACGAGCAGTACTTC. The encoded protein is CASSLGLAPYEQYF.

The chain recombines TRBV7-8 with TRBJ1-4; tentative D call: TRBD1 (6 bases). V lost 5 bases, J lost 5 bases, and 15 bases lay in between. This CDR3 comprises 15 residues. Germline CDR1 reads SGHVS; CDR2 reads FQNEAQ. This CDR3 reads CASSIWGPRNEKLFF. The CDR3 coding sequence is TGTGCCAGCAGCATCTGGGGGCCGCGGAATGAAAAACTGTTTTTT.

This chain joins TRBV5-8 and TRBJ1-4; D unresolved. Germline V gives CDR1 SGHTS, CDR2 YDEGEE. CDR3 length equals 11 residues. V dropped 0 bases and J dropped 14 bases, with 8 bases sitting between them. CDR3: CASSLDASLFF. CDR3 DNA sequence: TGTGCCAGCAGCTTGGATGCCAGTCTGTTTTTT.

The CDR3 protein is CASSLAGGPETQYF. The CDR3 coding sequence is TGTGCCAGCAGCCTCGCGGGAGGGCCAGAGACCCAGTACTTC. The chain carries TRBV3-1 (or the pseudogene TRBV3-2) and TRBJ2-5, with 9 bases fitting TRBD2. V trimming: 4 bases; J trimming: 4 bases; junction bases outside the gene matches: 4. The germline V gene encodes CDR1 LGHDT and CDR2 YNNKEL (reference sequence). This CDR3 region has 14 residues.

V usage is TRBV28 and J usage is TRBJ1-6, with TRBD1 identical over 7 bases. Germline CDR1 reads MDHEN; CDR2 reads SYDVKM. The CDR3 is made up of 14 amino acids. Losses at the gene ends were 10 bases for V and 7 bases for J; bases not matched to a gene: 10. For the CDR3, the DNA is TGTGCCACCTTACAGGGGAACCAGAATTCACCCCTCCACTTT. As protein: CATLQGNQNSPLHF.

The rearrangement uses TRBV9 and TRBJ2-2; TRBD2 matches 7 bases. The V gene's germline CDR1 is SGDLS and CDR2 YYNGEE. V trimming: 0 bases; J trimming: 8 bases; junction bases outside the gene matches: 10. This CDR3 contains 16 residues. The CDR3 DNA reads TGTGCCAGCAGCGTAGCTAGAGGCTCCGGGAGGGGGGAGCTGTTTTTT. Translated: CASSVARGSGRGELFF.